Described below is a single T cell receptor beta chain sequence and its context. No antigen is known for it. The assay was immunoSEQ multiplex PCR, and TCRdb's table has in-frame clones only and misses some. The data hold some 9,300 clones, with around 90% observed a single time. V lost 1 base and J lost 0, with 10 bases in between. Germline lookup yields CDR1 SGHNT and CDR2 YENEEA. The length of the CDR3 is 16 residues. The data are from a study of graft-versus-host responses after intestinal transplantation. As for the study in general: The study gave all recipients anti-thymocyte globulin induction, then tacrolimus and steroids for about 3 years. Broader study findings: Early post-transplant HvG declines showed an association with peak circulating GvH clone levels. Recipient marrow contained GvH clones, some of which appeared first in ileum or blood. Graft-versus-host to host-versus-graft clonal ratios in allografts were high in patients with graft-donor T cell macrochimerism.

The V gene is TRBV11-3, the J gene TRBJ1-5; D might be TRBD1 (6 bases). This clonotype was obtained from a human patient who received an intestinal transplant, so some T cells may come from the graft donor. The specimen was PBMCs, collected just over 42 days after intestinal transplant. CDR3 DNA sequence: TGTGCCAGCAGCTTAGTAGGGACATATAGCAATCAGCCCCAGCATTTT. Translating gives CASSLVGTYSNQPQHF.